This T cell receptor (beta chain) comes out of a study of Graves' ophthalmopathy and Graves' hyperthyroidism. The CDR3 covers 12 residues. Germline V lookup: CDR1 SNHLY, CDR2 FYNNEI. This clonotype showed up just a few times. Its antigen is as yet unknown. An end of the junction differs from the germline gene, which may be a read error. The PBMCs had their origin in 7.5 to 10 ml of fresh peripheral blood. General study results and limits: Blood shared most expanded thyroid clonotypes above 0.001 frequency.

CDR3 regions of TCR beta were amplified from RNA transcripts. Scientists carried out first-round RT-PCR using HTBI primers and then a second-round multiplex PCR. TCRdb itself ran the multiplex PCR reads through MiXCR, one entry per CDR3 protein. This sample has approximately 480,000 distinct CDR3 sequences, with approximately 14% found just once. The receptor was derived from a woman aged 30 to 39 with Graves' ophthalmopathy. The chain couples TRBV2 to TRBJ1-1; 7 bases match TRBD1. Sequenced input: blood. CDR3 in DNA: TGTGCCAGCAGTTGGGACAGCTCTGAAGCTTGCTTT. Its translation is CASSWDSSEACF.